The rows below give T cell receptor beta chains drawn from one sample of a study of shared clonotypes between healthy human individuals. Profiling relied on immunoSEQ multiplex PCR, and the TCRdb table lists in-frame clones only, not all of them. The sample lists approximately 82,000 clones, 60% to 70% occurring once. Sample: memory CD8+ T cells sorted from blood. The origin of the receptors is a man younger than 45 in good health. Both conserved end residues are part of each CDR3. Each record gives: V gene, clone size, J gene, D gene, CDR3 DNA, CDR3 protein. A D gene is named only where the DNA matches it firmly. Only some rows state a clone size, as once, few, many or a class for expanded clones.

TRBV5-1	many	TRBJ2-7	NA	TGCGCCAGCAGCGTGGGGAGGGGGAGAAGTAGGGAGCAGTACTTC	CASSVGRGRSREQYF
TRBV4-3	NA	TRBJ1-2	TRBD1	TGCGCCAGCAGCCATTCGGACAGGAACAACTATGGCTACACCTTC	CASSHSDRNNYGYTF
TRBV2	NA	TRBJ2-1	TRBD2	TGTGCCAGCAGGGCCGGACTAGGGACCTACAATGAGCAGTTCTTC	CASRAGLGTYNEQFF
TRBV25-1	NA	TRBJ2-1	NA	TGTGCCAGCAGTGAATCTCCCTCGGAGGACAGTTCCTACAATGAGCAGTTCTTC	CASSESPSEDSSYNEQFF
TRBV5-6	NA	TRBJ2-1	TRBD1	TGTGCCAGCAGCTGGGGAACAGGGGGCGCCTACAATGAGCAGTTCTTC	CASSWGTGGAYNEQFF
TRBV2	NA	TRBJ1-1	TRBD1	TGTGCCAGCAGTGAATACGACAGGGGGCCTGAGAAAGCTGAAGCTTTCTTT	CASSEYDRGPEKAEAFF
TRBV25-1	NA	TRBJ2-1	NA	TGTGCCAGCAGGGGCACCGGGACGGAGAATGAGCAGTTCTTC	CASRGTGTENEQFF
TRBV27	NA	TRBJ2-6	NA	TGTGCCAGCAAGTCAACACCCTCTGGGGCCAACGTCCTGACTTTC	CASKSTPSGANVLTF
TRBV18	few	TRBJ2-7	TRBD1	TGTGCCAGCTCAGTAACAGGGACAGCCTACGAGCAGTACTTC	CASSVTGTAYEQYF
TRBV7-8	NA	TRBJ2-1	TRBD2	TGTGCCAGCAGCCCAGGGACTAGCGGAGAAAATGAGCAGTTCTTC	CASSPGTSGENEQFF
TRBV5-1	NA	TRBJ2-3	NA	TGCGCCAGCAGCTTGGCCCTGGGGGCCGGAGATACGCAGTATTTT	CASSLALGAGDTQYF
TRBV27	few	TRBJ2-2	NA	TGTGCCAGCAGTTTTATGGTGAACACCGGGGAGCTGTTTTTT	CASSFMVNTGELFF
TRBV29-1	NA	TRBJ2-7	TRBD1	TGCAGCGTTAGGACAGGCTACGAGCAGTACTTC	CSVRTGYEQYF
TRBV27	NA	TRBJ2-3	NA	TGTGCCAGCAGTTTAATTCTTCCGGGAGTAGGGAATACGCAGTATTTT	CASSLILPGVGNTQYF
TRBV28	few	TRBJ2-7	TRBD1	TGTGCCAGCAGTTTTCGGGACAGGGGGCAACCTTACGAGCAGTACTTC	CASSFRDRGQPYEQYF
TRBV7-9	NA	TRBJ1-1	NA	TGTGCCAGCAGTTCCTTCGGGGCAAGAACTGAAGCTTTCTTT	CASSSFGARTEAFF